This T cell receptor (beta chain) is from a study of glioma-infiltrating T cells after dendritic cell vaccination. The CDR3 consists of 18 residues. Germline loops: CDR1 SGHDN, CDR2 FVKESK. Losses at the gene ends were 0 bases for V and 2 bases for J; bases not matched to a gene: 9. This clone was recorded a few times. Repertoires were generated with immunoSEQ multiplex PCR, while TCRdb's copy carries only in-frame clones and drops some. The sample records fewer than 100,000 clones, around 84% being singletons. Material: blood, obtained before dendritic cell vaccination. This clonotype was obtained from a human donor with glioblastoma. The chain recombines TRBV14 with TRBJ2-1, with TRBD1 identical over 8 bases. CDR3 DNA sequence: TGTGCCAGCAGCCAAGACCCCCGGACAGGGAAAACCTACAATGAGCAGTTCTTC. It is translated as CASSQDPRTGKTYNEQFF. The full variable domain, in which reference TRBV14 and TRBJ2-1 provide the parts outside the CDR3, is EAGVTQFPSHSVIEKGQTVTLRCDPISGHDNLYWYRRVMGKEIKFLLHFVKESKQDESGMPNNRFLAERTGGTYSTLKVQPAELEDSGVYFCASSQDPRTGKTYNEQFFGPGTRLTVL.